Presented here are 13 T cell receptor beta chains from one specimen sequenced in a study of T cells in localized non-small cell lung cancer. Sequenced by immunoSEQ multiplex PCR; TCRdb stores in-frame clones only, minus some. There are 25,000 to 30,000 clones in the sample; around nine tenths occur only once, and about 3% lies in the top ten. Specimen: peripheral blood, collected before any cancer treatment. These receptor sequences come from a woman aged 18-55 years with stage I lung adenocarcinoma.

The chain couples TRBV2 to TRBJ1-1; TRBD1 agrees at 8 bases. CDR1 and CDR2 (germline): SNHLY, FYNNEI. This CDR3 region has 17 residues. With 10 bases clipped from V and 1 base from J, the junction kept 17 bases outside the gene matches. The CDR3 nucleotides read TGTGCCAACAATAAAGTCAGCGGGACAGGCAGGAACACTGAAGCTTTCTTT. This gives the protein CANNKVSGTGRNTEAFF.

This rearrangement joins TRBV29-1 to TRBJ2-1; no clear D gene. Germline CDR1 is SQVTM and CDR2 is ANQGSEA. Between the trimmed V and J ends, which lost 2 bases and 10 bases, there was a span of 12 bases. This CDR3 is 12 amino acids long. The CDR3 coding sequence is TGCAGCGTTGAATCGGCAGTCGGGGAGCAGTTCTTC. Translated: CSVESAVGEQFF.

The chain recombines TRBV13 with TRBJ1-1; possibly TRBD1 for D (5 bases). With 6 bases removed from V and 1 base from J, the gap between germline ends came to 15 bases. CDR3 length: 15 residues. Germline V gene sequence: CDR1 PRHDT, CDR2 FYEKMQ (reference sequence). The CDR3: CASRFLQGANTEAFF. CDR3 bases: TGTGCCAGCAGATTTCTCCAGGGAGCGAACACTGAAGCTTTCTTT.

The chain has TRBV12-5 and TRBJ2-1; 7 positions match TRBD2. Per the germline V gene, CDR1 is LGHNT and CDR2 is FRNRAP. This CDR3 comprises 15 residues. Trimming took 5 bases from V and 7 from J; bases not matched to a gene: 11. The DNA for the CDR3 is TGTGCTAGTGGTCCCCCAGCGGGATTGGTTAATGAGCAGTTCTTC. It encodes CASGPPAGLVNEQFF. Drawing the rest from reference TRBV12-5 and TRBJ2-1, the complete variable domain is DARVTQTPRHKVTEMGQEVTMRCQPILGHNTVFWYRQTMMQGLELLAYFRNRAPLDDSGMPKDRFSAEMPDATLATLKIQPSEPRDSAVYFCASGPPAGLVNEQFFGPGTRLTVL.

CDR3 sequence: CASSQDRAGVGGDTQYF. The DNA for the CDR3 is TGCGCCAGCAGCCAAGATAGAGCGGGAGTTGGTGGAGATACGCAGTATTTT. The chain carries TRBV4-3 and TRBJ2-3; 8 nucleotides line up with TRBD2. This CDR3 contains 17 residues. The trim removed 0 bases at V and 5 bases at J, leaving 10 bases unmatched. Germline CDR1 is LGHNA and CDR2 is YSLEER.

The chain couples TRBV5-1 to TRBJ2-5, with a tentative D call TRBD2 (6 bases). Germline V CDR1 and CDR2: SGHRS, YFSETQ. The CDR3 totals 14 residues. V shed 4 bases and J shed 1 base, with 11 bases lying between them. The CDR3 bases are TGCGCCAGCAGCGGGGGAGGACCCCAAGAGACCCAGTACTTC. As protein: CASSGGGPQETQYF.

CDR3 DNA: TGTGCCAGCAGCTCCATACTGAACAGCTCCTACGAGCAGTACTTC. This translates into CASSSILNSSYEQYF. The chain recombines TRBV11-3 with TRBJ2-7; no firm D call. This CDR3 is 15 amino acids long. V gave up 4 bases and J gave up 0 bases, with 13 bases separating them. CDR1 and CDR2 (germline): SGHNT, YENEEA.

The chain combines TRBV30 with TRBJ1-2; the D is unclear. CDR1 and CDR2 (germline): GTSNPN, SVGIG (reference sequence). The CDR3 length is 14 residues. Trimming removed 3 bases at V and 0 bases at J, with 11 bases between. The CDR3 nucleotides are TGTGCCTGGAGGCGGGCCAGTGCTAACTATGGCTACACCTTC. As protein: CAWRRASANYGYTF.

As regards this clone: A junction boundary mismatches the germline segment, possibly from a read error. The CDR3 here is CASSPGTGGDTQYF. In nucleotides, the CDR3 is TGTGCTAGCAGCCCAGGGACAGGGGGAGATACGCAGTATTTT. The chain recombines TRBV7-7 with TRBJ2-3; 11 bases line up with TRBD1. The CDR3 contains 14 residues. Germline assignment: CDR1 SSHAT and CDR2 FNYEAQ (reference sequence).

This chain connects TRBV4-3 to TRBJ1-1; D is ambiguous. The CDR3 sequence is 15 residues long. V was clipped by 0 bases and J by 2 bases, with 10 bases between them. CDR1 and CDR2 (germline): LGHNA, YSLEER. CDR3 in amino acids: CASSQDDHYNTEAFF. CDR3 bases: TGCGCCAGCAGCCAAGATGACCACTATAACACTGAAGCTTTCTTT.

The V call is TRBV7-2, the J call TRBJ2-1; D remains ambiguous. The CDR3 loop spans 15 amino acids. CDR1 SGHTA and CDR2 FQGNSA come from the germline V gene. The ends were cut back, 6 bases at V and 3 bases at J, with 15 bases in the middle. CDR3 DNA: TGTGCCAGCAGATGGGCTAGGAGCGACTACAATGAGCAGTTCTTC. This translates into CASRWARSDYNEQFF.

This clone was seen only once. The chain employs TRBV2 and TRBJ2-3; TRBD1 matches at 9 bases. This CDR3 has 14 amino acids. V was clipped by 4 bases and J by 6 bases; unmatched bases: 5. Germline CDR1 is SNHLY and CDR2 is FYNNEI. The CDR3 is CASSAQGALDTQYF. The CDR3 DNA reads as TGTGCCAGCAGTGCACAGGGGGCATTGGATACGCAGTATTTT.

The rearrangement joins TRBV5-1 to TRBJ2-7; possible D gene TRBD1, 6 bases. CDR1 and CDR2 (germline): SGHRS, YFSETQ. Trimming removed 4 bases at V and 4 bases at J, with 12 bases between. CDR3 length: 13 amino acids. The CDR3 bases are TGCGCCAGCAGCAGGACAGCTGAATACGAGCAGTACTTC. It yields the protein CASSRTAEYEQYF.